This TCR beta chain was sequenced in a study of monozygotic twins with inflammatory bowel disease. Notes on the study in general: Using the inverse Simpson index, IBD patients had lower TCRbeta diversity than healthy co-twins.

Each sample's cDNA came from eight separate reactions. Amplification of TCRalpha and TCRbeta cDNA involved two nested PCRs that ran for about 15 and 9 cycles. TCRdb re-called the 5' RACE reads and catalogs CDR3 proteins one per entry, DNA excluded. The data include 350,000 to 500,000 distinct CDR3 sequences; the top ten clones carry roughly 2.3%. The germline CDR1 and CDR2 sequences are LNHNV and YYDKDF (reference sequence). The CDR3 extends over 14 amino acids. Total RNA was isolated from whole blood without T cell sorting. On this clonotype itself: Its antigen remains unidentified.

The V gene is TRBV15, the J gene TRBJ1-2. The sequenced material came from blood. The source is a human donor with ulcerative colitis or Crohn's disease, or a healthy co-twin of an affected twin (not recorded which). CDR3 in amino acids: CATSRGPTNYGYTF.